The 18 T cell receptor beta chains listed next were all sequenced from one sample in a study of identical twins listed by TCRdb under 2016. Libraries were prepared through 5' RACE. Sequenced on an Illumina HiSeq 2000. TCRdb's own reprocessing of the public reads used fastp at Q25 and MiXCR and kept productive beta chains. Rows are combined by CDR3 protein, so each entry shows the most common genes and DNA. For this sample the table gives hundreds of thousands of distinct CDR3 sequences, of which approximately 20% were detected only once. The ten largest clones take up approximately 0.52% of the sample. The same sample was also used in a study of yellow fever vaccine responses in identical twins.

The material sequenced was CD4+ T cells sorted from blood. The receptors stem from a woman aged 18 to 35 in good health.

The rearrangement links TRBV24-1 to TRBJ2-5, with D possibly being TRBD2 (5 bases). The V end was cut by 4 bases, the J end by 5 bases, with 19 bases between. The CDR3 is 16 amino acids. Germline V lookup: CDR1 KGHDR, CDR2 SFDVKD. Here the CDR3 reads CATSDPSSEGRETQYF. The CDR3 nucleotides read TGTGCCACCAGTGACCCATCAAGCGAGGGTCGGGAGACCCAGTACTTC.

In DNA, the CDR3 is TGTGCCAGCAGCAAACACGGGGGGGAGGACTATGGCTACACCTTC. Its translation is CASSKHGGEDYGYTF. V is TRBV7-9 and J is TRBJ1-2, with a tentative D call TRBD1 (5 bases). The CDR3 has 15 amino acids. Germline loops: CDR1 SEHNR, CDR2 FQNEAQ (reference sequence). Trimming took 5 bases from V and 3 from J, leaving 16 bases between them. Complete variable domain (other parts from reference TRBV7-9 and TRBJ1-2): DTGVSQNPRHKITKRGQNVTFRCDPISEHNRLYWYRQTLGQGPEFLTYFQNEAQLEKSRLLSDRFSAERPKGSFSTLEIQRTEQGDSAMYLCASSKHGGEDYGYTFGSGTRLTVV.

This clonotype was recorded a few times. The V gene is TRBV6-5, the J gene TRBJ2-2; no clear D gene. Germline V gene data show CDR1 as MNHEY and CDR2 as SVGAGI. V lost 1 base to trimming and J lost 6 bases, with 15 bases between them. The CDR3 runs 16 residues. The CDR3 here is CASSYWVPAESGELFF. Written as DNA, the CDR3 is TGTGCCAGCAGTTACTGGGTCCCGGCTGAGTCCGGGGAGCTGTTTTTT.

This clonotype came up a few times. The genes are TRBV7-2 and TRBJ1-5; D unclear. The CDR3 consists of 13 residues. The germline CDR1 and CDR2 sequences are SGHTA and FQGNSA. V was cut by 5 bases and J by 5 bases, with 10 bases left in between. CDR3 sequence reads: CASSLNVDQPQHF. The CDR3 DNA reads as TGTGCCAGCAGCCTCAACGTTGATCAGCCCCAGCATTTT. The variable domain in full, with the rest retrieved from reference TRBV7-2 and TRBJ1-5, is GAGVSQSPSNKVTEKGKDVELRCDPISGHTALYWYRQSLGQGLEFLIYFQGNSAPDKSGLPSDRFSAERTGGSVSTLTIQRTQQEDSAVYLCASSLNVDQPQHFGDGTRLSIL.

The chain carries TRBV7-2 and TRBJ2-1, with 10 positions matching TRBD2. The CDR3 runs 14 residues. Germline CDR1 is SGHTA and CDR2 is FQGNSA. The V and J ends lost 4 bases and 9 bases, in that order; junction bases with no gene match: 6. The CDR3 sequence: CASSYPAGGTEQFF. The CDR3 DNA reads as TGTGCCAGCAGCTACCCAGCGGGAGGGACTGAGCAGTTCTTC.

The gene calls are TRBV7-8 and TRBJ2-1; TRBD2 aligns across 9 bases. V dropped 4 bases and J dropped 3; count of bases not matched to a gene: 7. Per the germline V gene, CDR1 is SGHVS and CDR2 is FQNEAQ. The CDR3 is made up of 16 amino acids. In DNA form, the CDR3 reads TGTGCCAGCAGCTCCGTAGCGGGAGTAGGCTACAATGAGCAGTTCTTC. As protein: CASSSVAGVGYNEQFF. The full variable domain, with the rest looked up from reference TRBV7-8 and TRBJ2-1, is GAGVSQSPRYKVAKRGQDVALRCDPISGHVSLFWYQQALGQGPEFLTYFQNEAQLDKSGLPSDRFFAERPEGSVSTLKIQRTQQEDSAVYLCASSSVAGVGYNEQFFGPGTRLTVL.

The V gene is TRBV6-5, the J gene TRBJ2-5; TRBD2 matches at 8 bases. Germline values: CDR1 MNHEY, CDR2 SVGAGI. Unmatched junction bases numbered 3, after V lost 2 bases and J lost 4 bases. The CDR3 has 14 amino acids. CDR3 DNA: TGTGCCAGCAGTTACGGGACTAGTGGAGAGACCCAGTACTTC. Residues: CASSYGTSGETQYF.

The chain has TRBV12-3 or TRBV12-4 and TRBJ1-4; a weak D match, TRBD1 (6 bases). V lost 6 bases, J lost 8 bases, and 19 bases lay in between. This CDR3 region has 15 residues. For the CDR3, the DNA is TGTGCCAGCAGCCATATTGGGACACTTGGAGAAAAACTGTTTTTT. It encodes CASSHIGTLGEKLFF.

The chain couples TRBV20-1 to TRBJ2-7; 7 positions match TRBD2. V dropped 1 base and J dropped 2; count of bases not matched to a gene: 5. The CDR3 runs 14 residues. Per the germline V gene, CDR1 is DFQATT and CDR2 is SNEGSKA (reference sequence). CDR3: CSARGLAETYEQYF. CDR3 DNA sequence: TGCAGTGCTAGAGGGCTAGCGGAGACCTACGAGCAGTACTTC.

This clonotype was seen a few times. The chain links TRBV24-1 to TRBJ2-1; 7 bases are shared with TRBD1. The CDR3 sequence is 14 residues long. Germline trimming cut 10 bases from V and 5 bases from J; bases unmatched to any gene: 10. In germline, CDR1 is KGHDR, CDR2 SFDVKD. CDR3 in DNA: TGTGCCACGCACTCGGGACAGTTAAACAATGAGCAGTTCTTC. It codes for CATHSGQLNNEQFF.

The chain couples TRBV10-3 to TRBJ1-6; TRBD1 aligns across 9 bases. CDR1 and CDR2 (germline): ENHRY, SYGVKD. The V segment lost 4 bases and the J segment 8 bases; nucleotides outside the gene matches: 9. The CDR3 is 16 amino acids. CDR3 DNA: TGTGCCATCAGTGCCGATCCGACAGGGGGTTATTCACCCCTCCACTTT. Its protein is CAISADPTGGYSPLHF.

V gene TRBV20-1 combines with J gene TRBJ2-2; TRBD1 matches 9 bases. Per the germline V gene, CDR1 is DFQATT and CDR2 is SNEGSKA (reference sequence). This CDR3 has 13 residues. The V and J ends lost 5 bases and 5 bases, in that order; junction bases with no gene match: 3. The CDR3 DNA reads TGCAGTGCTGGCGACAGGGGGACCGGGGAGCTGTTTTTT. Encoded protein: CSAGDRGTGELFF.

This chain links TRBV7-9 with TRBJ2-7; TRBD1 might be the D (5 bases). Germline V gene sequence: CDR1 SEHNR, CDR2 FQNEAQ (reference sequence). The CDR3 is 14 amino acids. V lost 0 bases, J lost 6 bases, and 12 bases lay in between. The CDR3 loop is CASSLAVTVGEQYF. Here the CDR3 DNA reads TGTGCCAGCAGCTTAGCGGTGACAGTCGGCGAGCAGTACTTC.

This clonotype was counted between two and nine times. This chain links TRBV5-1 with TRBJ2-2; the D call may be TRBD1 or TRBD2 (6 bases each). CDR3 size: 14 residues. Trimming removed 0 bases at V and 7 bases at J, with 10 bases between. Germline V gives CDR1 SGHRS, CDR2 YFSETQ. The CDR3 here is CASSLDGGGGELFF. CDR3 DNA sequence: TGCGCCAGCAGCTTGGACGGAGGGGGCGGGGAGCTGTTTTTT.

This clonotype was seen more than once but under ten times. V gene TRBV12-3 or TRBV12-4 combines with J gene TRBJ1-5, with 7 bases that match TRBD1. CDR3 length: 13 amino acids. With 6 bases clipped from V and 4 bases from J, the junction kept 3 bases outside the gene matches. CDR3 sequence: CASRLTGNQPQHF. Here the CDR3 DNA reads TGTGCCAGCAGGCTGACAGGGAATCAGCCCCAGCATTTT.

This clonotype appeared a few times. The genes are TRBV12-3 or TRBV12-4 and TRBJ2-1; the D is unclear. The V gene lost 7 bases and the J gene lost 0 bases, with 13 bases spanning the gap. The CDR3 length is 15 residues. CDR3 nucleotide sequence: TGTGCCAGCACCAAGAACAGAAACTCCTACAATGAGCAGTTCTTC. Its translation is CASTKNRNSYNEQFF.

The rearrangement joins TRBV2 to TRBJ2-1, with TRBD2 identical over 7 bases. The CDR3 covers 15 residues. Germline CDR1 reads SNHLY; CDR2 reads FYNNEI. The junction had 6 bases not matched to a gene; V was cut back by 6 bases and J by 1 base. CDR3 sequence reads: CASRGGRGSYNEQFF. For the CDR3, the DNA is TGTGCCAGCAGGGGCGGGAGAGGGTCCTACAATGAGCAGTTCTTC.

This clonotype appeared a few times. The V gene is TRBV20-1, the J gene TRBJ2-7, with 8 nucleotides matching TRBD2. Per the germline V gene, CDR1 is DFQATT and CDR2 is SNEGSKA (reference sequence). The CDR3 has 13 residues. With 6 bases clipped from V and 5 bases from J, the junction kept 9 bases outside the gene matches. Here the CDR3 DNA reads TGCAGTGCCGGGGGGGCAGGCCTCAACGAGCAGTACTTC. Protein: CSAGGAGLNEQYF.